These 17 T cell receptor beta chains share one sample of origin, sequenced in a study of pediatric ulcerative colitis. Some clones are missing from TCRdb's copy, which holds only in-frame ones; the method was immunoSEQ multiplex PCR. The sample holds about 64,000 clones, around 80% seen once. The source material was blood. Every receptor here comes from a boy between 10 and 17 years old with moderate ulcerative colitis.

The genes are TRBV18 and TRBJ2-5; the D is unclear. Germline CDR1 is KGHSH and CDR2 is LQKENI. V was clipped by 0 bases and J by 6 bases, with 5 bases between them. The CDR3 runs 12 residues. CDR3 sequence (DNA): TGTGCCAGCTCACCACCCGCGAAGACCCAGTACTTC. It specifies CASSPPAKTQYF.

The CDR3 region is CASSPIERYSEQYF. The CDR3 coding sequence is TGTGCCAGCTCACCAATTGAGCGGTACTCCGAGCAGTACTTC. The chain couples TRBV18 to TRBJ2-7, with D possibly being TRBD2 (5 bases). There are 14 residues in the CDR3. Germline CDR1 reads KGHSH; CDR2 reads LQKENI. V shed 2 bases and J shed 6 bases, with 14 bases lying between them.

The chain couples TRBV9 to TRBJ1-2; possibly TRBD1 for D (5 bases). V gave up 0 bases and J gave up 4 bases, with 7 bases separating them. This CDR3 spans 13 amino acids. The germline CDR1 and CDR2 sequences are SGDLS and YYNGEE. CDR3 nucleotides: TGTGCCAGCAGCGTAGCCGGGGCCTATGGCTACACCTTC. This gives the protein CASSVAGAYGYTF.

This chain's CDR3 is CASTKLGQGGNEAFF. The CDR3 bases are TGTGCCAGCACCAAACTCGGACAGGGGGGAAATGAAGCTTTCTTT. J is TRBJ1-1 and V is TRBV25-1; 10 positions agree with TRBD1. Germline V gives CDR1 MGHDK, CDR2 SYGVNS. The length of the CDR3 is 15 residues. The ends lost 7 bases at V and 7 bases at J; junction bases unmatched: 12.

V gene TRBV7-3 combines with J gene TRBJ2-3; 9 positions match TRBD2. Looked up from germline, CDR1 is SGHTA and CDR2 is FQGTGA. V was clipped by 3 bases and J by 1 base; unmatched bases: 2. CDR3 length: 15 residues. CDR3 in amino acids: CASSFRLAGTDTQYF. The CDR3 DNA follows: TGTGCCAGCAGCTTTCGACTAGCGGGCACAGATACGCAGTATTTT.

This chain links TRBV9 with TRBJ1-3, with no clear D. The CDR3 length is 16 residues. Germline-derived CDR1 and CDR2 are SGDLS and YYNGEE. The V end lost 0 bases, the J end lost 0 bases, and 10 bases lay between the germline ends. CDR3 sequence reads: CASSVATDRSGNTIYF. CDR3 sequence (DNA): TGTGCCAGCAGCGTAGCTACAGATCGCTCTGGAAACACCATATATTTT.

This clone was recorded a few times. The CDR3 is CASSKNREATEAFF. The CDR3 nucleotides read TGTGCCAGTAGCAAAAACAGGGAGGCGACTGAAGCTTTCTTT. The chain couples TRBV19 to TRBJ1-1, with D possibly TRBD1 on 6 matching bases. Germline CDR1 and CDR2: LNHDA and SQIVND (reference sequence). With 6 bases removed from V and 5 bases from J, the gap between germline ends came to 16 bases. There are 14 residues in the CDR3.

This clone is a singleton in its sample. The V call is TRBV25-1, the J call TRBJ1-2; 8 bases line up with TRBD1. The CDR3 covers 14 residues. CDR1 and CDR2 (germline): MGHDK, SYGVNS. The J segment lost 8 bases and the V segment lost 3 bases, leaving 8 bases of the junction unmatched. The chain's CDR3 is CASSERTGLEGYTF. The CDR3 region has the DNA TGTGCCAGCAGTGAGAGGACAGGGTTGGAGGGCTACACCTTC.

V gene TRBV5-4 combines with J gene TRBJ1-1; the D is unclear. There are 12 residues in the CDR3. CDR1 is SGHNT, CDR2 YYREEE, per germline (reference sequence). Between the trimmed V and J ends, which lost 0 bases and 8 bases, there was a span of 8 bases. CDR3: CASSLGAWEAFF. The CDR3 DNA is TGTGCCAGCAGCTTGGGCGCATGGGAAGCTTTCTTT.

The chain links TRBV4-1 to TRBJ2-7; D is perhaps TRBD2 (6 bases). V gave up 0 bases and J gave up 1 base, with 16 bases separating them. This CDR3 is 17 amino acids long. Germline loops: CDR1 MGHRA, CDR2 YSYEKL. The CDR3, as DNA: TGCGCCAGCAGCCAAGATTGGGTAGCGGTTCTATCCTACGAGCAGTACTTC. Translating it yields CASSQDWVAVLSYEQYF.

The chain combines TRBV4-2 with TRBJ1-5; D ambiguous. The germline CDR1 and CDR2 sequences are LGHNA and YNFKEQ. The CDR3 contains 17 residues. V was pared by 1 base and J by 4 bases, with 17 bases between. This chain's CDR3 is CASSQVVGPTKNQPQHF. The CDR3 DNA sequence: TGTGCCAGCAGCCAAGTAGTCGGCCCGACCAAAAATCAGCCCCAGCATTTT.

This chain links TRBV28 with TRBJ2-3, with D hard to call. The CDR3 sequence is 16 residues long. Per the germline V gene, CDR1 is MDHEN and CDR2 is SYDVKM. Trimming left V 2 bases short and J 1 base short, with 13 bases between. The CDR3 spells CASSLLGQAGTDTQYF. DNA of the CDR3: TGTGCCAGCAGTTTACTTGGGCAGGCCGGCACAGATACGCAGTATTTT.

This clone has a handful of counts. This chain connects TRBV14 to TRBJ1-5; D is unresolved. The germline CDR1 and CDR2 sequences are SGHDN and FVKESK. The CDR3 is made up of 16 amino acids. V shed 1 base and J shed 0 bases, with 10 bases lying between them. CDR3 sequence (DNA): TGTGCCAGCAGCCAAGTGGTCGGGGTTAGCAATCAGCCCCAGCATTTT. Its translation: CASSQVVGVSNQPQHF.

This chain connects TRBV5-4 to TRBJ2-7; unclear D gene. The CDR3 length is 17 residues. V dropped 4 bases and J dropped 4 bases, with 24 bases sitting between them. CDR1 is SGHNT, CDR2 YYREEE, per germline (reference sequence). The CDR3 spells CASSPRGLALAAYEQYF. The DNA for the CDR3 is TGTGCCAGCAGCCCCCGTGGTTTGGCGCTCGCGGCATACGAGCAGTACTTC.

The chain employs TRBV29-1 and TRBJ2-7; 10 bases agree with TRBD2. The junction had 10 bases not matched to a gene; V was cut back by 4 bases and J by 7 bases. Germline V gives CDR1 SQVTM, CDR2 ANQGSEA. The CDR3 runs to 14 residues. CDR3 loop: CSVGTSGALLEQYF. CDR3 in DNA: TGCAGCGTTGGGACTAGCGGAGCCCTCTTAGAGCAGTACTTC.

This clone was seen once. This CDR3 reads CASSSWTGNWKSNQPQHF. DNA for the CDR3: TGTGCCAGCAGCTCGTGGACAGGGAATTGGAAAAGCAATCAGCCCCAGCATTTT. This chain connects TRBV7-9 to TRBJ1-5; 8 positions agree with TRBD1. The trim removed 4 bases at V and 1 base at J, leaving 12 bases unmatched. Germline lookup yields CDR1 SEHNR and CDR2 FQNEAQ (reference sequence). This CDR3 is 18 amino acids long.

This rearrangement joins TRBV5-1 to TRBJ2-7; D remains unclear. Trimming took off 7 bases at V and 3 bases at J, with 20 bases between the two ends. In germline, CDR1 is SGHRS, CDR2 YFSETQ. This CDR3 region has 15 residues. The DNA of the CDR3 is TGCGCCAGCCCGTTGAGTCTCCGGGTGTTCTACGAGCAGTACTTC. It translates to CASPLSLRVFYEQYF. The whole variable domain, remainder taken from reference TRBV5-1 and TRBJ2-7, is KAGVTQTPRYLIKTRGQQVTLSCSPISGHRSVSWYQQTPGQGLQFLFEYFSETQRNKGNFPGRFSGRQFSNSRSEMNVSTLELGDSALYLCASPLSLRVFYEQYFGPGTRLTVT.